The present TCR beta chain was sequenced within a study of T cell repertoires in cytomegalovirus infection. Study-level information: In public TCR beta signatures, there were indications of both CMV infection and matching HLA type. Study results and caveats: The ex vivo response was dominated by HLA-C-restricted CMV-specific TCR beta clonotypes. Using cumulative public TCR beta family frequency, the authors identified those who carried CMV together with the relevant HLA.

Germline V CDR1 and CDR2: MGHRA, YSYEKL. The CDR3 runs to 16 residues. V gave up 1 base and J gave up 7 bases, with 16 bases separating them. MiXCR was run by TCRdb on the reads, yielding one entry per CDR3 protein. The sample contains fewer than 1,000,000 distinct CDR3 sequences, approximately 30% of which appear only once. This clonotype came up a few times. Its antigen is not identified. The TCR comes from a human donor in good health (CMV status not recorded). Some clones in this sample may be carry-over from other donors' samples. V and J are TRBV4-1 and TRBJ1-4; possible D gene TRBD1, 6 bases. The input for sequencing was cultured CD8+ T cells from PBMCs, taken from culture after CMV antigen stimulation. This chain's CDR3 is CASSQGLRGVSEKLFF. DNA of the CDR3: TGCGCCAGCAGCCAAGGGTTAAGGGGGGTTAGTGAAAAACTGTTTTTT.